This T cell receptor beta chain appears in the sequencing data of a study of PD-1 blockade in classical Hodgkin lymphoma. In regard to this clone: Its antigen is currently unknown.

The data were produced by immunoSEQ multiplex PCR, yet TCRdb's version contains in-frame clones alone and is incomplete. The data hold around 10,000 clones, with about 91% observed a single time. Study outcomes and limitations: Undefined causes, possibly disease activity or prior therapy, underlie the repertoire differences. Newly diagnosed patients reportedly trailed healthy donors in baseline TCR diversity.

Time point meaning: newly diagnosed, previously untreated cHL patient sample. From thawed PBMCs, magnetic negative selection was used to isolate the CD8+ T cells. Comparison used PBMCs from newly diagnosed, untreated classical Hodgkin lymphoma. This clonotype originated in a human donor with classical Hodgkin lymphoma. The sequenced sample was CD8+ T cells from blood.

This CDR3 is CASSPGKAVYNSPLHF. In nucleotides, the CDR3 is TGCGCCAGCAGCCCTGGCAAGGCGGTTTATAATTCACCCCTCCACTTT. V usage is TRBV5-1 and J usage is TRBJ1-6; no clear D gene. V lost 4 bases, J lost 4 bases, and 15 bases lay in between. CDR1 is SGHRS and CDR2 is YFSETQ in the germline V gene. This CDR3 region has 16 residues.